This entry lists 17 T cell receptor beta chains sequenced from one sample in a study of T cell responses to AZD1222 COVID-19 vaccine (dated by TCRdb to the early 2020s). The time point label corresponds to: baseline before first vaccination. Preparation of the library involved the immunoSEQ multiplex PCR assay. This immuneACCESS table, as held by TCRdb, lists in-frame sequences with V and J called but not all clones. Of the missing ones, under half trace to an unresolved V gene in checked studies; the others have no known cause. A total of 150,000 or so clones appear in this sample, 91% of them only once. The ten largest clonotypes hold around 1.4% of the sample. The sample here was peripheral blood, taken on day 0 of AZD1222 vaccination. These receptor sequences come from an adult in good health.

The chain joins TRBV2 to TRBJ1-6; D gene ambiguous. The V gene's germline CDR1 is SNHLY and CDR2 FYNNEI. CDR3 size: 14 residues. V lost 3 bases to trimming and J lost 7 bases, with 10 bases between them. The CDR3 loop is CASSDQPSNSPLHF. Written as DNA, the CDR3 is TGTGCCAGCAGTGACCAACCTAGCAATTCACCCCTCCACTTT.

Of note for this clone: Other DNA sequences from this sample encode an identical CDR3 as well. The V gene is TRBV27, the J gene TRBJ1-1; possibly TRBD1 for D (5 bases). CDR1 MNHEY and CDR2 SMNVEV come from the germline V gene (reference sequence). The CDR3 is 14 amino acids. V lost 0 bases, J lost 1 base, and 6 bases lay in between. CDR3 nucleotides: TGTGCCAGCAGTTTATCAAGGGGGAACACTGAAGCTTTCTTT. Its translation is CASSLSRGNTEAFF.

V gene TRBV28 combines with J gene TRBJ1-5, with 10 positions matching TRBD1. Germline V gene lookup returns CDR1 MDHEN and CDR2 SYDVKM. With V trimmed by 10 bases and J by 6 bases, 9 bases remained unmatched. CDR3 length equals 14 residues. This CDR3 is CATQRTGGIQPQHF. CDR3 nucleotides: TGTGCCACTCAGCGGACAGGGGGTATTCAGCCCCAGCATTTT. Looking up the rest from reference TRBV28 and TRBJ1-5 gives the full variable domain: DVKVTQSSRYLVKRTGEKVFLECVQDMDHENMFWYRQDPGLGLRLIYFSYDVKMKEKGDIPEGYSVSREKKERFSLILESASTNQTSMYLCATQRTGGIQPQHFGDGTRLSIL.

This chain uses TRBV20-1 with TRBJ2-3; D is uncertain. This CDR3 region has 11 residues. Germline CDR1 reads DFQATT; CDR2 reads SNEGSKA (reference sequence). Between the trimmed V and J ends, which lost 4 bases and 4 bases, there was a span of 6 bases. The CDR3 loop is CSATLSDTQYF. CDR3 DNA sequence: TGCAGTGCTACATTATCAGATACGCAGTATTTT.

The chain employs TRBV30 and TRBJ2-1, with TRBD2 identical over 7 bases. The CDR3 extends over 13 amino acids. Trimming at V came to 7 bases and at J to 2 bases, leaving 5 bases not matched to a gene. CDR1 GTSNPN and CDR2 SVGIG come from the germline V gene (reference sequence). CDR3 in DNA: TGTGCCTTAACGGGACTACCCTACAATGAGCAGTTCTTC. It yields the protein CALTGLPYNEQFF.

This clone was seen a single time. V usage is TRBV11-3 and J usage is TRBJ2-5, with 7 bases matching TRBD2. The CDR3 is 16 amino acids. Losses at the gene ends were 7 bases for V and 2 bases for J; bases not matched to a gene: 13. Germline V gives CDR1 SGHNT, CDR2 YENEEA. The CDR3 nucleotides read TGTGCCAGCACACCGGTGGGGACTACCTTACAAGAGACCCAGTACTTC. It yields the protein CASTPVGTTLQETQYF.

The CDR3 DNA reads as TGTGCCAGTGGGATGGAGTCCTATAATTCACCCCTCCACTTT. Translation: CASGMESYNSPLHF. The chain carries TRBV19 and TRBJ1-6; no clear D. Germline V lookup: CDR1 LNHDA, CDR2 SQIVND (reference sequence). The CDR3 is 14 residues long. V lost 8 bases, J lost 1 base, and 9 bases lay in between. Supplemented by reference TRBV19 and TRBJ1-6, the full variable domain reads DGGITQSPKYLFRKEGQNVTLSCEQNLNHDAMYWYRQDPGQGLRLIYYSQIVNDFQKGDIAEGYSVSREKKESFPLTVTSAQKNPTAFYLCASGMESYNSPLHFGNGTRLTVT.

This clone was seen a handful of times. This sequence joins TRBV6-1 and TRBJ1-4, with 8 bases aligning to TRBD1. J lost 4 bases, V lost 2 bases, and 0 bases had no gene match. Germline V lookup: CDR1 MNHNS, CDR2 SASEGT. The CDR3 runs 14 residues. CDR3 residues: CASSETGGNEKLFF. CDR3 in DNA: TGTGCCAGCAGTGAAACAGGGGGTAATGAAAAACTGTTTTTT.

This clone turned up a few times. The chain links TRBV28 to TRBJ1-5; no reliable D call. Germline V CDR1 and CDR2: MDHEN, SYDVKM. The CDR3 has 12 amino acids. V was pared by 8 bases and J by 7 bases, with 12 bases between. CDR3 bases: TGTGCCAGCGGATCGACGTACCAGCCCCAGCATTTT. Protein sequence: CASGSTYQPQHF.

CDR3 region: CAWSADGTTNEKLFF. The CDR3 DNA follows: TGTGCCTGGAGTGCCGACGGGACAACTAATGAAAAACTGTTTTTT. The chain carries TRBV30 and TRBJ1-4; D is uncertain. Looked up from germline, CDR1 is GTSNPN and CDR2 is SVGIG (reference sequence). There are 15 residues in the CDR3. The ends were cut back, 1 base at V and 0 bases at J, with 9 bases in the middle.

The rearrangement joins TRBV7-2 to TRBJ2-1; D possibly corresponds to TRBD2 (6 bases). CDR1 is SGHTA, CDR2 FQGNSA, per germline. Trimming left V 0 bases short and J 9 bases short, with 15 bases between. This CDR3 has 15 residues. The DNA of the CDR3 is TGTGCCAGCAGCTTAGCCGGGAGACTTCGGGGTGAGCAGTTCTTC. It encodes CASSLAGRLRGEQFF.

CDR3 in amino acids: CATATGEQPQHF. CDR3 sequence (DNA): TGTGCCACCGCGACAGGGGAACAGCCCCAGCATTTT. The rearrangement links TRBV24-1 to TRBJ1-5; 8 nucleotides line up with TRBD1. Germline CDR1 and CDR2: KGHDR and SFDVKD. This CDR3 is 12 amino acids long. Trimming at V came to 9 bases and at J to 7 bases, leaving 4 bases not matched to a gene.

The rearrangement joins TRBV5-1 to TRBJ1-4, with D perhaps matching TRBD1 (5 bases). V lost 0 bases, J lost 1 base, and 16 bases lay in between. The CDR3 sequence is 18 residues long. Germline V gene data show CDR1 as SGHRS and CDR2 as YFSETQ. Here the CDR3 DNA reads TGCGCCAGCAGCTTGGAAGTCAGGGTACCCGGAACTAATGAAAAACTGTTTTTT. It encodes CASSLEVRVPGTNEKLFF.

The chain couples TRBV7-9 to TRBJ2-2; 12 nucleotides line up with TRBD2. Germline trimming cut 8 bases from V and 2 bases from J; bases unmatched to any gene: 6. CDR1 SEHNR and CDR2 FQNEAQ come from the germline V gene (reference sequence). This CDR3 region has 16 residues. The CDR3 spells CASFAGLAGNTGELFF. For the CDR3, the DNA is TGTGCCAGCTTTGCGGGACTAGCGGGCAACACCGGGGAGCTGTTTTTT.

The rearrangement joins TRBV5-1 to TRBJ2-7; D remains ambiguous. Germline-derived CDR1 and CDR2 are SGHRS and YFSETQ. The V and J ends lost 2 bases and 6 bases respectively, with 9 bases between them. The CDR3 extends over 12 amino acids. CDR3 sequence reads: CASSLWSGEQYF. Here the CDR3 DNA reads TGCGCCAGCAGCTTATGGTCTGGCGAGCAGTACTTC.

V gene TRBV10-1 combines with J gene TRBJ2-6; TRBD1 is a possible D gene (5 bases). The CDR3 is 14 amino acids. Trimming took off 3 bases at V and 6 bases at J, with 9 bases between the two ends. From germline, CDR1 is WNHNN and CDR2 SYGVQD (reference sequence). The DNA for the CDR3 is TGCGCCAGCAGTGAAGGGGTAGTGGCCAACGTCCTGACTTTC. It specifies CASSEGVVANVLTF.

This clone was recorded only once. The chain links TRBV3-1 (or the pseudogene TRBV3-2) to TRBJ1-2; D unresolved. Germline values: CDR1 LGHDT, CDR2 YNNKEL (reference sequence). This CDR3 region has 15 residues. Trimming removed 0 bases from V and 8 bases from J, with 16 bases in between. CDR3 bases: TGTGCCAGCAGCCAAGAGCAATTCCGCGACACCGGCTACACCTTC. Translation: CASSQEQFRDTGYTF.